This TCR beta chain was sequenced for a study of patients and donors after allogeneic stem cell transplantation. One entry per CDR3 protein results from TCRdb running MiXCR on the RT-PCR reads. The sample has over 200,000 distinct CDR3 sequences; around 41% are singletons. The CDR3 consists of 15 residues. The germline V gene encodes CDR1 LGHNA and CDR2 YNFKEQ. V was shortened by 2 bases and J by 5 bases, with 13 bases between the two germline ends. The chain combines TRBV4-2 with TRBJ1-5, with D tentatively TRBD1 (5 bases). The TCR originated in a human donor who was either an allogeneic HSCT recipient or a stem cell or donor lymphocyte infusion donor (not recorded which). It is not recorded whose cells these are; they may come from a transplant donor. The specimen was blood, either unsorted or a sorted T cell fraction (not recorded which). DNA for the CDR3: TGTGCCAGCAGCCAACTCCAGGGTAAGGATCAGCCCCAGCATTTT. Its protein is CASSQLQGKDQPQHF.